This T cell receptor beta chain was identified during a study of preoperative IRX-2 immunotherapy in early breast cancer. The assay was immunoSEQ multiplex PCR, and TCRdb's table has in-frame clones only and misses some. The sample includes approximately 6,200 clones, over 70% of them seen just once. The CDR3 covers 16 residues. Germline V gene sequence: CDR1 SGHNT, CDR2 YENEEA. V lost 5 bases to trimming and J lost 7 bases, with 23 bases between them. Treatment meaning: preoperative locoregional IRX-2 cytokine immunotherapy. Preoperative locoregional IRX-2 cytokine immunotherapy was tested in the phase Ib source study.

The sample was tumor tissue, taken before IRX-2 immunotherapy. The rearrangement uses TRBV11-3 and TRBJ2-5; tentatively, D is TRBD1 or TRBD2 (6 bases each). The origin of this receptor is a human donor with breast cancer. The CDR3 region has the DNA TGTGCCAGCAGCGAAAAGATCACAGGGTTGGGGGGGACCCAGTACTTC. As protein: CASSEKITGLGGTQYF.